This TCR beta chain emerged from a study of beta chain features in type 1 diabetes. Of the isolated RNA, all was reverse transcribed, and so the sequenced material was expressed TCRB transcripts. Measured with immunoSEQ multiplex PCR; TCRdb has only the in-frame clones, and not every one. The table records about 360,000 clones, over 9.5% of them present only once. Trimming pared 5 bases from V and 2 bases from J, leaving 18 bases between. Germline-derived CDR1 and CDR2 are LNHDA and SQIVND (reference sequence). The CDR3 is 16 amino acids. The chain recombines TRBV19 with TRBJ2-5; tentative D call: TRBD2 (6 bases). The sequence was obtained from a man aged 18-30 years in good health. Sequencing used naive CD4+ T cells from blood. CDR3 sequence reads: CASSGGLRDGQETQYF. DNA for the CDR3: TGTGCCAGTAGTGGGGGACTTCGGGACGGTCAAGAGACCCAGTACTTC.